The clone carrying this TCR beta chain was seen only a few times. Its antigen is not identified. TCRdb recomputed calls from the reads with MiXCR, one row per CDR3 protein. The data contain 100,000 or so distinct CDR3 sequences, 25% to 35% of them singletons. This record comes from a study of T cell repertoires in cytomegalovirus infection. The ends were cut back, 3 bases at V and 3 bases at J, with 15 bases in the middle. The length of the CDR3 is 15 residues. Germline loops: CDR1 ENHRY, CDR2 SYGVKD. The starting material was CD8+ T cells from cultured PBMCs, obtained from culture after CMV antigen stimulation. The genes are TRBV10-3 and TRBJ2-7; D is possibly TRBD1 or TRBD2 (5 bases each). This sequence was found in a human donor in good health (CMV status not recorded). Some clones in this sample may be carry-over from other donors' samples. In DNA, the CDR3 is TGTGCCATCAGTGACCCTGGGACGGAATTCTACGAGCAGTACTTC. This encodes CAISDPGTEFYEQYF.